This T cell receptor beta chain was sequenced during a study of response to subunit inactivated influenza vaccine (dated by TCRdb to the late 2010s). Some background on the complete study: The study used deep quantitative T cell receptor repertoire profiling to track responses to a trivalent subunit inactivated influenza vaccine. On the study overall, not on this receptor specifically: It was suggested by the authors that each seasonal influenza vaccination may recruit only a limited number of new T cells.

The CDR1 and CDR2 encoded by the germline V gene (reference sequence) are LNHDA and SQIVND. There are 16 amino acids in the CDR3, from cysteine to phenylalanine inclusive. Only the CDR3 part of the read is kept: 48 bases, read in frame from the first base. From V the trimming removes 6 bases and from J it removes 4 bases, while the gene matches leave 11 bases of the junction unaccounted for. As to this clonotype: Its antigen target is currently unknown. Qualities for individual bases were not recorded, and no much larger clone is one base off.

Library method: RT-PCR. Sequencing relied on an Illumina HiSeq 2500. TCRdb reanalyzed the raw reads on its own, using fastp at Q25 for trimming and MiXCR for clone calling, and kept in-frame beta chains. Each CDR3 protein appears once, grouped with its most common genes and DNA. The sample yields 600,000 to 700,000 distinct CDR3 sequences; approximately 14% were counted once. The ten top clones hold 7.6% of the sample. The chain is assembled from TRBV19 and TRBJ2-1, and TRBD2 aligns with 8 junction nucleotides. This clonotype was obtained from a man in his fifties or sixties who received an inactivated influenza vaccine. Donor details come from another sample of the same person, matched by shared clones. Sequencing was performed on PBMCs from blood, taken 14 to 15 days before vaccination. The CDR3 reads as follows: CASSRLARGAYNEQFF. The DNA sequence is TGTGCCAGTAGCAGACTAGCGAGGGGAGCTTACAATGAGCAGTTCTTC.